The T cell receptor (beta chain) described here comes from a study of blood T cells in healthy people across ages. As for the study in general: Per two T cells, about one barcoded beta molecule was captured through template switching.

In this sample, this clonotype turned up a few times. Its antigen is unidentified. PCR was performed a second time for about 7 to 11 cycles using a sample-barcoded 5' primer and a J-beta primer mix. TCRdb reprocessed the 5' RACE reads via MiXCR and lists one record per CDR3 protein. Here the sample spans hundreds of thousands of distinct CDR3 sequences, around 25% being singletons. The CDR3 spans 13 residues. Germline V gives CDR1 MNHNS, CDR2 SASEGT. V dropped 6 bases and J dropped 6; count of bases not matched to a gene: 2. Study-level results: The recorded TCR beta diversity per million T cells decreased in a roughly linear manner with age.

The same specimen was also included in a second study, on T cells of mothers and their children. From that second work: In each mother, TCR beta CDR3 reads exceeded 10 million; in each child, they numbered approximately 3 million. The authors identified no persistent microchimeric T cell clones.

The sample was blood. The clonotype comes from a boy between 10 and 17 years old in good health. V is TRBV6-1 and J is TRBJ2-2; 9 nucleotides line up with TRBD2. The CDR3 sequence is CASRVAGAGELFF. The CDR3 coding sequence is TGTGCCAGCAGGGTAGCGGGGGCCGGGGAGCTGTTTTTT.